This T cell receptor beta chain was recorded in a study of blood T cell repertoires in COVID-19. At the level of the study: Specimens from acute and convalescent COVID-19 originated in the United States, Italy and Spain.

Assay used: immunoSEQ multiplex PCR; TCRdb lists only in-frame clones, some missing. The sample yields over 250,000 clones, more than 85% seen once. Material: peripheral blood. The sequence derives from a woman aged 25 to 39 with COVID-19, enrolled during active disease.

The CDR3 region is CASSYSAGRGDVEQFF. CDR3 sequence (DNA): TGCGCCAGCAGTTACAGTGCAGGCAGGGGTGACGTTGAGCAGTTCTTC. The rearrangement joins TRBV5-1 to TRBJ2-1; maybe TRBD1 (6 bases). Trimming took off 5 bases at V and 9 bases at J, with 24 bases between the two ends. The germline V gene has CDR1 SGHRS and CDR2 YFSETQ. The CDR3 is made up of 16 amino acids.